This TCR beta chain came from a study of Ad26.COV2.S vaccination and SARS-CoV-2 variants. Some clones are missing from TCRdb's copy, which holds only in-frame ones; the method was immunoSEQ multiplex PCR. The table lists more than 40,000 clones, 65% to 90% of them singletons, with around half in the top ten. As to this clone: Its antigen is not known.

The study's findings and limits: The TCR breadth and depth analyses may have produced an underestimate of total T cell responses. Spike-specific TCR breadth was greater in vaccine than placebo recipients. It was reported that spike-specific CD8+ and CD4+ T cell responses were substantially broad after vaccination. Vaccine and placebo recipients had similar non-spike TCR breadth.

The CDR3 totals 13 residues. V was pared by 2 bases and J by 9 bases, with 11 bases between. Germline assignment: CDR1 SNHLY and CDR2 FYNNEI. Here the sequenced sample was peripheral blood, taken after recovery from COVID-19. The chain links TRBV2 to TRBJ1-3; a possible D gene is TRBD1 (5 bases). This sequence was found in a human donor who had recovered from COVID-19. CDR3 sequence: CASSEKGLSTIYF. The DNA of the CDR3 is TGTGCCAGCAGTGAAAAGGGACTAAGCACCATATATTTT.